This passage covers 24 T cell receptor beta chains from one sample sequenced in a study of control samples from healthy donors and cancer patients. The assay was immunoSEQ multiplex PCR, and TCRdb's table has in-frame clones only and misses some. The table lists 150,000 to 200,000 clones, around 90% of them singletons, with approximately 1.5% in the top ten. The specimen sequenced was blood. The receptor source for this set is a woman between 50 and 59 years old in good health.

V gene TRBV28 combines with J gene TRBJ1-6, with 9 bases lining up with TRBD1. V lost 5 bases and J lost 6; bases outside the gene matches: 8. The CDR3 is made up of 16 amino acids. The germline gives CDR1 MDHEN, CDR2 SYDVKM. The CDR3 region has the DNA TGTGCCAGCAGTAGTAGCCACAGGGGGCGTAATTCACCCCTCCACTTT. Protein: CASSSSHRGRNSPLHF.

The chain has TRBV2 and TRBJ2-3, with TRBD2 identical over 9 bases. CDR3 size: 16 residues. CDR1 is SNHLY and CDR2 is FYNNEI in the germline V gene. J was trimmed by 2 bases and V by 6 bases; bases with no gene match: 9. The CDR3: CASSRQTSGYTDTQYF. The CDR3 nucleotides are TGTGCCAGCAGCCGTCAGACTAGCGGCTACACAGATACGCAGTATTTT.

This clone occurred once. The rearrangement joins TRBV7-2 to TRBJ2-5; 15 bases line up with TRBD2. In germline, CDR1 is SGHTA, CDR2 FQGNSA. This CDR3 spans 16 amino acids. V was pared by 5 bases and J by 2 bases, with 3 bases of the junction left unmatched. The CDR3: CASSEGLAGGQETQYF. The CDR3 nucleotides read TGTGCCAGCAGCGAGGGACTAGCGGGGGGACAAGAGACCCAGTACTTC.

The gene calls are TRBV7-2 and TRBJ2-3; tentatively, D is TRBD1 (5 bases). This CDR3 region has 12 residues. The V gene's germline CDR1 is SGHTA and CDR2 FQGNSA. V was pared by 6 bases and J by 5 bases, with 9 bases between. The CDR3, as DNA: TGTGCCAGCAGTAAAACAGGAGATACGCAGTATTTT. Translation gives CASSKTGDTQYF.

V gene TRBV28 combines with J gene TRBJ1-2; a weak D match, TRBD1 (5 bases). Trimming took off 4 bases at V and 0 bases at J, with 12 bases between the two ends. Germline CDR1 and CDR2: MDHEN and SYDVKM. The CDR3 covers 15 residues. CDR3 residues: CASSSHSTANYGYTF. The CDR3 region has the DNA TGTGCCAGCAGTTCCCATTCGACAGCTAACTATGGCTACACCTTC.

The chain combines TRBV30 with TRBJ2-7, with 8 bases that match TRBD2. Germline lookup yields CDR1 GTSNPN and CDR2 SVGIG (reference sequence). The CDR3 has 15 amino acids. The V segment lost 3 bases and the J segment 4 bases; nucleotides outside the gene matches: 11. The CDR3 DNA sequence: TGTGCCTGGAGGGGAATGGGACTAGTAATGTACGAGCAGTACTTC. Translation: CAWRGMGLVMYEQYF.

The chain recombines TRBV28 with TRBJ1-3, with 7 bases identical to TRBD1. Germline CDR1 and CDR2: MDHEN and SYDVKM. Trimming cost V 6 bases and J 0 bases; bases outside gene matches: 8. The CDR3 has 16 residues. CDR3 coding DNA: TGTGCCAGCAGAAATACAGGGGACCTCTCTGGAAACACCATATATTTT. Its translation: CASRNTGDLSGNTIYF.

The chain uses TRBV5-1 and TRBJ1-1, with unresolved D. V dropped 4 bases and J dropped 1 base, with 11 bases sitting between them. Germline CDR1 is SGHRS and CDR2 is YFSETQ. This CDR3 is built from 14 residues. CDR3 nucleotide sequence: TGCGCCAGCAGCCCACCCCCTGCGAACACTGAAGCTTTCTTT. This sequence encodes CASSPPPANTEAFF.

The chain has TRBV11-2 and TRBJ2-7; D is possibly TRBD1 or TRBD2 (6 bases each). Per the germline V gene, CDR1 is SGHAT and CDR2 is FQNNGV. Trimming left V 6 bases short and J 3 bases short, with 9 bases between. This CDR3 contains 12 residues. The CDR3 region is CASRGGLYEQYF. In DNA, the CDR3 is TGTGCCAGCAGGGGGGGCCTCTACGAGCAGTACTTC.

The chain joins TRBV4-1 to TRBJ2-5; 13 bases align to TRBD2. The CDR3 totals 15 residues. Germline lookup yields CDR1 MGHRA and CDR2 YSYEKL. Trimming removed 4 bases from V and 4 bases from J; junction bases left unmatched: 3. Here the CDR3 DNA reads TGCGCCAGCAGCCTTGGACTAGCGGGAGTAGAGACCCAGTACTTC. This gives the protein CASSLGLAGVETQYF.

This sequence joins TRBV4-3 and TRBJ1-4; D gene uncertain. V dropped 5 bases and J dropped 8 bases, with 12 bases sitting between them. Germline loops: CDR1 LGHNA, CDR2 YSLEER. There are 13 residues in the CDR3. In DNA, the CDR3 is TGCGCCAGCAGCTCGATCGCTCAGGAAAAACTGTTTTTT. Its translation: CASSSIAQEKLFF.

The V gene is TRBV4-3, the J gene TRBJ2-2; 14 bases match TRBD2. CDR1 is LGHNA, CDR2 YSLEER, per germline. V dropped 3 bases and J dropped 1; count of bases not matched to a gene: 4. This CDR3 contains 18 residues. In nucleotides, the CDR3 is TGCGCCAGCAGCCACCTAGGACTAGCGGGAGGGAACACCGGGGAGCTGTTTTTT. This gives the protein CASSHLGLAGGNTGELFF.

The chain combines TRBV4-2 with TRBJ2-2; the match to TRBD2 covers 9 bases. Per germline, CDR1 LGHNA and CDR2 YNFKEQ. The CDR3 extends over 18 amino acids. V shed 1 base, J shed 4 bases, and the junction held 10 bases outside the gene matches. DNA for the CDR3: TGTGCCAGCAGCCAAGCGAGATATAGCGGGAGCGGCACCGGGGAGCTGTTTTTT. Protein product: CASSQARYSGSGTGELFF.

V is TRBV27 and J is TRBJ1-2; D ambiguous. The length of the CDR3 is 13 residues. Germline-derived CDR1 and CDR2 are MNHEY and SMNVEV (reference sequence). The V and J ends lost 2 bases and 2 bases respectively, with 6 bases between them. The CDR3 coding sequence is TGTGCCAGCAGTTTAGGACGGAACTATGGCTACACCTTC. Residues: CASSLGRNYGYTF.

CDR3 sequence reads: CASSLADGDTGELFF. Written as DNA, the CDR3 is TGCGCCAGCAGCTTGGCCGACGGTGACACCGGGGAGCTGTTTTTT. The chain employs TRBV5-1 and TRBJ2-2; D unclear. Germline V gene data show CDR1 as SGHRS and CDR2 as YFSETQ. V was pared by 0 bases and J by 3 bases, with 9 bases between. This CDR3 has 15 residues.

The J gene is TRBJ1-4, the V gene TRBV10-3; D is ambiguous. Between the trimmed V and J ends, which lost 3 bases and 4 bases, there was a span of 9 bases. Germline values: CDR1 ENHRY, CDR2 SYGVKD. The CDR3 is 14 residues long. In nucleotides, the CDR3 is TGTGCCATCAGTGATAGTCAAAATAATGAAAAACTGTTTTTT. The encoded protein is CAISDSQNNEKLFF.

About this clone: This sample also contains other DNA sequences that code for the same CDR3. The chain recombines TRBV18 with TRBJ1-1; D unresolved. The germline V and J ends were trimmed by 3 bases and 0 bases, with 8 bases remaining between them. The CDR3 contains 14 residues. Germline V gene lookup returns CDR1 KGHSH and CDR2 LQKENI. The CDR3 protein is CASSPQQMNTEAFF. Here the CDR3 DNA reads TGTGCCAGCTCACCGCAACAGATGAACACTGAAGCTTTCTTT.

V usage is TRBV5-6 and J usage is TRBJ2-7; 8 bases agree with TRBD1. Germline V gene lookup returns CDR1 SGHDT and CDR2 YYEEEE. This CDR3 has 15 amino acids. V gave up 0 bases and J gave up 2 bases; unmatched junction bases: 4. For the CDR3, the DNA is TGTGCCAGCAGCTTGGCGGGACAGGAGCCCTACGAGCAGTACTTC. Its protein is CASSLAGQEPYEQYF.

The chain couples TRBV3-1 (or the pseudogene TRBV3-2) to TRBJ1-2; the D is unclear. The CDR3 spans 13 residues. Germline V CDR1 and CDR2: LGHDT, YNNKEL (reference sequence). The V end was cut by 2 bases, the J end by 2 bases, with 6 bases between. For the CDR3, the DNA is TGTGCCAGCAGCCAACGACGGAACTATGGCTACACCTTC. Translated: CASSQRRNYGYTF.

A single count supports this clone. V usage is TRBV9 and J usage is TRBJ1-2; 7 positions match TRBD1. Trimming removed 4 bases from V and 7 bases from J; junction bases left unmatched: 10. This CDR3 is built from 14 residues. The germline CDR1 and CDR2 sequences are SGDLS and YYNGEE. CDR3 DNA sequence: TGTGCCAGCAGCTTCTCAGGGACAGACCTTGGCTACACCTTC. Translated: CASSFSGTDLGYTF.

V and J are TRBV30 and TRBJ1-1, with D possibly matching TRBD1 (5 bases). Germline CDR1 is GTSNPN and CDR2 is SVGIG (reference sequence). V was trimmed by 4 bases and J by 0 bases, leaving 15 bases between them. This CDR3 has 15 residues. The CDR3 DNA sequence: TGTGCCTGGAAATTATTTGGGACGATGAACACTGAAGCTTTCTTT. Its translation: CAWKLFGTMNTEAFF.

The chain's CDR3 is CSFNEQFF. As DNA, the CDR3 is TGCAGTTTCAATGAGCAGTTCTTC. The chain uses TRBV20-1 and TRBJ2-1; D remains ambiguous. CDR3 size: 8 residues. Germline CDR1 reads DFQATT; CDR2 reads SNEGSKA (reference sequence). Between the trimmed V and J ends, which lost 8 bases and 6 bases, there was a span of 2 bases.

The chain uses TRBV9 and TRBJ2-1, with TRBD1 matching over 8 bases. V lost 4 bases to trimming and J lost 4 bases; unmatched junction nucleotides: 10. This CDR3 comprises 16 residues. Germline CDR1 is SGDLS and CDR2 is YYNGEE. CDR3 protein: CASSPRPGGAYNEQFF. The CDR3 region has the DNA TGTGCCAGCAGCCCCAGGCCAGGGGGCGCGTACAATGAGCAGTTCTTC.

This clone was detected only once. This rearrangement joins TRBV27 to TRBJ2-5, with 8 bases lining up with TRBD2. The CDR3 is 20 residues long. With V trimmed by 3 bases and J by 4 bases, 22 bases remained unmatched. CDR1 is MNHEY, CDR2 SMNVEV, per germline (reference sequence). This CDR3 reads CASSLGAGGLRAGVVETQYF. The DNA of the CDR3 is TGTGCCAGCAGTTTGGGGGCGGGGGGTTTGAGGGCGGGAGTAGTAGAGACCCAGTACTTC.